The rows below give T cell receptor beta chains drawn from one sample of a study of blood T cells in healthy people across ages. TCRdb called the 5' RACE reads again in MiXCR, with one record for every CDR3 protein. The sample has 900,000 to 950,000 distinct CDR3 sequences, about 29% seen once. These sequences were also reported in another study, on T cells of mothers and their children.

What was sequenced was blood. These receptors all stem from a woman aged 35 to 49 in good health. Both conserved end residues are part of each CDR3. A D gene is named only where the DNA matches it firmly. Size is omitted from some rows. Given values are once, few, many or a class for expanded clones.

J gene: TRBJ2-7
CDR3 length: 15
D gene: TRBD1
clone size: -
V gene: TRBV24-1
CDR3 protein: CATSGGTGVLDEQYF
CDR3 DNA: TGTGCCACCAGTGGGGGGACAGGGGTTTTGGACGAGCAGTACTTC

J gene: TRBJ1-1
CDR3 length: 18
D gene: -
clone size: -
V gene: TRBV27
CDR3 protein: CTSLSRNLPGPRGTEAFF
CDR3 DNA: TGCACCAGCTTGTCCCGCAATCTCCCCGGGCCCCGCGGGACTGAAGCTTTCTTT

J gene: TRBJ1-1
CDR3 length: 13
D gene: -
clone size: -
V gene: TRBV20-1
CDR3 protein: CSARSLVYWEAFF
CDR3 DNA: TGCAGTGCCCGTAGCCTGGTGTATTGGGAAGCTTTCTTT

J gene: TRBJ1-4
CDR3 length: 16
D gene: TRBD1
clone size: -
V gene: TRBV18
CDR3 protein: CASSSGQLATNEKLFF
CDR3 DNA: TGTGCCAGCTCATCGGGACAGCTAGCAACTAATGAAAAACTGTTTTTT

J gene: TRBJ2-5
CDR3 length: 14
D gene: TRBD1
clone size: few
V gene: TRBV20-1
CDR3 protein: CSARLGQGKETQYF
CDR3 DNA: TGCAGTGCTAGGCTGGGACAGGGGAAAGAGACCCAGTACTTC

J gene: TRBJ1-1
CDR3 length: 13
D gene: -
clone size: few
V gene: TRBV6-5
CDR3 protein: CASSYDGGAEAFF
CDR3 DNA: TGTGCCAGCAGTTACGATGGCGGGGCTGAAGCTTTCTTT

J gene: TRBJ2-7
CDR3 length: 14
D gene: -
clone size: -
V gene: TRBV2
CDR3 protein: CASSGGTTTYEQYF
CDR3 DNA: TGTGCCAGCAGTGGAGGGACGACTACCTACGAGCAGTACTTC

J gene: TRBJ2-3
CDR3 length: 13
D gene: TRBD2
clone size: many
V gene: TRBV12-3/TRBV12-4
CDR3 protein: CASSHQRGAQQYF
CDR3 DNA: TGTGCCAGCAGTCATCAGCGGGGAGCTCAGCAGTATTTT

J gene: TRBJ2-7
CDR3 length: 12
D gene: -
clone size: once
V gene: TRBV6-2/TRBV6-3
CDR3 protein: CAGTQRAGEQYF
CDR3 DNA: TGTGCCGGCACCCAGCGGGCTGGCGAGCAGTACTTC

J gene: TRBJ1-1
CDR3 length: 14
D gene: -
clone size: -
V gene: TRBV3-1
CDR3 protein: CASSQVGMNTEAFF
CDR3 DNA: TGTGCCAGCAGCCAAGTGGGGATGAACACTGAAGCTTTCTTT

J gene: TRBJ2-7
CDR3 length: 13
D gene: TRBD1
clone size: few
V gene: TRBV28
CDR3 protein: CASNHRGAYEQYF
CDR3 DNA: TGTGCCAGCAACCACAGGGGGGCATACGAGCAGTACTTC

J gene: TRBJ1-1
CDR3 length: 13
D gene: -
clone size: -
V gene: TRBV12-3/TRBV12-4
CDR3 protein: CASTKGMFTEAFF
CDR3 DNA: TGTGCCAGCACCAAGGGGATGTTCACTGAAGCTTTCTTT

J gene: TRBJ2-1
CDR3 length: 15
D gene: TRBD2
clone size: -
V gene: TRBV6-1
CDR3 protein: CASSPIAGTYNEQFF
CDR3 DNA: TGTGCCAGCAGTCCCATAGCGGGGACCTACAATGAGCAGTTCTTC

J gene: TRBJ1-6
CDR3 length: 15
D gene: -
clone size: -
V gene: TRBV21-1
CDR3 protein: CASSRPGQGNSPLHF
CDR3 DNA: TGTGCCAGCAGCAGACCGGGACAGGGTAATTCACCCCTCCACTTT

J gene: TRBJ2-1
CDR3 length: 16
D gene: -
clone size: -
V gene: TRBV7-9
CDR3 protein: CASSPHGEGAHNEQFF
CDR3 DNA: TGTGCCAGCAGCCCCCACGGGGAAGGGGCACACAATGAGCAGTTCTTC

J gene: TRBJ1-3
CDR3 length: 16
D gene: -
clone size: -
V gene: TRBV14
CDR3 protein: CASSQVRGSVGNTIYF
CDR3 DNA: TGTGCCAGCAGCCAAGTACGAGGTAGTGTTGGAAACACCATATATTTT

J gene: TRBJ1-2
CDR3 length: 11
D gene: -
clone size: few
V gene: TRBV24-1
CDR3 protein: CATRKGYGYTF
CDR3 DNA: TGTGCCACAAGAAAGGGGTATGGCTACACCTTC

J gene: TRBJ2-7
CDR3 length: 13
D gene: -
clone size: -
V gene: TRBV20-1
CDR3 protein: CSAKAGVSYEQYF
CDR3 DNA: TGCAGTGCAAAAGCAGGGGTATCCTACGAGCAGTACTTC

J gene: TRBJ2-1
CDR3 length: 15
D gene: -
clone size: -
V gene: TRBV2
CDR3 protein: CASSLQGMALNEQFF
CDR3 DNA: TGTGCCAGCAGTCTACAGGGAATGGCTCTTAATGAGCAGTTCTTC

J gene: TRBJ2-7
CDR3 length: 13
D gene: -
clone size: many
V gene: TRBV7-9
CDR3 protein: CASSSPQGYEQYF
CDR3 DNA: TGTGCCAGCAGCTCCCCCCAGGGCTACGAGCAGTACTTC

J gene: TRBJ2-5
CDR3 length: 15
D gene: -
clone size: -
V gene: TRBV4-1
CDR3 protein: CASRQGGIWQETQYF
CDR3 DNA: TGCGCCAGCAGACAAGGGGGGATTTGGCAAGAGACCCAGTACTTC

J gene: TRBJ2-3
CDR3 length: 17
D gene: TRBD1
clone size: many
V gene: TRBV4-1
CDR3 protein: CASSQDSLQGSQYTQYF
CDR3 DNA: TGCGCCAGCAGCCAGGACTCCCTACAGGGGTCGCAGTATACGCAGTATTTT